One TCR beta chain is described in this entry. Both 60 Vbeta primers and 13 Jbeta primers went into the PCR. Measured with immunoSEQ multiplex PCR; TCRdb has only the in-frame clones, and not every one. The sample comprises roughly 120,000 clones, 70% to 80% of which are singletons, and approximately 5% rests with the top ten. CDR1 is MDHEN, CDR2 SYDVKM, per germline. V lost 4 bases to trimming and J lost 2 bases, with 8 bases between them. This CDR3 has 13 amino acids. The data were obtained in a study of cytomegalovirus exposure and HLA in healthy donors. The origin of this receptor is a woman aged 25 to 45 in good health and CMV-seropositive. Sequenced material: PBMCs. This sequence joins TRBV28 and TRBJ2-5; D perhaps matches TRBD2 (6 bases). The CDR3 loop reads CASSSGLQETQYF. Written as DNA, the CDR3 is TGTGCCAGCAGTTCGGGACTGCAAGAGACCCAGTACTTC.